The 22 T cell receptor beta chains below all came from one sample that was sequenced in a study of T-cell reconstitution after alpha-beta-depleted transplantation in children. The TCRbeta library was prepared with unique molecular identifiers. TCRdb redid the calling of the PCR reads with MiXCR, one entry per CDR3 protein. The table includes about 110,000 distinct CDR3 sequences, around 6.4% detected once. The sequences come from PBMCs, mostly from graft donor cells, collected 360 days after TCRalphabeta/CD19-depleted stem cell transplant. These receptors all stem from a male patient aged 2 to 10 who had a stem cell transplant for acute lymphoblastic leukemia, so the T cells may come from the graft donor.

This clonotype has just a few counts. The chain combines TRBV19 with TRBJ2-3, with TRBD2 as a possible D gene (5 bases). This CDR3 spans 13 amino acids. The V gene's germline CDR1 is LNHDA and CDR2 SQIVND (reference sequence). V lost 5 bases, J lost 4 bases, and 10 bases lay in between. The CDR3 DNA sequence: TGTGCCAGTAGTCTACTACTAGCAGATACGCAGTATTTT. Its translation: CASSLLLADTQYF.

In its sample, this clonotype was seen a few times. The rearrangement uses TRBV4-3 and TRBJ2-7; TRBD1 matches 9 bases. The ends lost 3 bases at V and 1 base at J; junction bases unmatched: 4. CDR3 length: 15 residues. Germline CDR1 LGHNA, CDR2 YSLEER. The chain's CDR3 is CASSQTGGFSYEQYF. The CDR3 DNA reads TGCGCCAGCAGCCAGACAGGGGGTTTTTCCTACGAGCAGTACTTC.

This clonotype was seen repeatedly, ten times or more. This chain links TRBV3-1 with TRBJ2-2; the D gene could be TRBD1 or TRBD2 (5 bases each). V lost 1 base and J 6 bases, leaving 9 bases between the germline ends. The CDR3 extends over 14 amino acids. The germline V gene has CDR1 LGHDT and CDR2 YNNKEL (reference sequence). CDR3 in DNA: TGTGCCAGCAGCCAAGTATGGGGACCCGGGGAGCTGTTTTTT. Protein product: CASSQVWGPGELFF.

This clonotype was counted ten times or more. This chain links TRBV27 with TRBJ2-3; D is ambiguous. The CDR3 loop spans 16 amino acids. Trimming took 2 bases from V and 0 from J, leaving 12 bases between them. Germline V gene sequence: CDR1 MNHEY, CDR2 SMNVEV (reference sequence). The CDR3 spells CASSLKAVPSTDTQYF. The CDR3 DNA sequence: TGTGCCAGCAGTTTAAAAGCAGTCCCTAGCACAGATACGCAGTATTTT.

This clonotype was seen ten or more times. The chain employs TRBV6-2 or TRBV6-3 and TRBJ1-1; tentatively, D is TRBD1 (5 bases). The V end lost 4 bases, the J end lost 3 bases, and 12 bases lay between the germline ends. Germline assignment: CDR1 MNHEY and CDR2 SVGEGT. The CDR3 sequence is 14 residues long. In DNA form, the CDR3 reads TGTGCCAGCAGTTTCCCAGGGTGGGACACTGAAGCTTTCTTT. It codes for CASSFPGWDTEAFF.

This clonotype was observed many times. CDR3 region: CASPSQGTGFLYEQYF. The CDR3 DNA sequence: TGCGCCAGCCCGAGCCAGGGGACAGGGTTCTTGTACGAGCAGTACTTC. The chain carries TRBV10-1 and TRBJ2-7; 9 positions agree with TRBD1. Looked up from germline, CDR1 is WNHNN and CDR2 is SYGVQD (reference sequence). There are 16 residues in the CDR3. V dropped 8 bases and J dropped 4; count of bases not matched to a gene: 15.

V usage is TRBV5-6 and J usage is TRBJ2-2; either TRBD1 or TRBD2 may fit D (6 bases each). Germline V lookup: CDR1 SGHDT, CDR2 YYEEEE. V was trimmed by 0 bases and J by 6 bases, leaving 12 bases between them. CDR3 length: 15 amino acids. CDR3: CASSLAGAGSGELFF. The CDR3 DNA reads as TGTGCCAGCAGCTTGGCGGGGGCAGGGTCCGGGGAGCTGTTTTTT. Using reference TRBV5-6 and TRBJ2-2 for the parts outside the CDR3, the full variable domain is DAGVTQSPTHLIKTRGQQVTLRCSPKSGHDTVSWYQQALGQGPQFIFQYYEEEERQRGNFPDRFSGHQFPNYSSELNVNALLLGDSALYLCASSLAGAGSGELFFGEGSRLTVL.

This clonotype was detected ten times or more. The J gene is TRBJ2-3, the V gene TRBV7-9, with a weak D call TRBD1 (6 bases). There are 16 residues in the CDR3. Germline V gives CDR1 SEHNR, CDR2 FQNEAQ (reference sequence). Trimming took 7 bases from V and 0 from J, leaving 17 bases between them. Written as DNA, the CDR3 is TGTGCCAGCATTTCCCGGGACACCTCTAGCACAGATACGCAGTATTTT. This gives the protein CASISRDTSSTDTQYF.

Many counts were recorded for this clonotype. The CDR3: CASSPGTGKFGGYTF. The CDR3 DNA follows: TGCGCCAGCAGCCCCGGGACAGGGAAATTCGGCGGCTACACCTTC. This sequence joins TRBV10-2 and TRBJ1-2; 9 nucleotides line up with TRBD1. The CDR3 is 15 residues long. Germline loops: CDR1 WSHSY, CDR2 SAAADI. V lost 6 bases, J lost 8 bases, and 13 bases stayed unmatched.

In its sample, this clonotype was seen many times. This chain links TRBV29-1 with TRBJ2-5; D remains ambiguous. There are 12 residues in the CDR3. Trimming pared 6 bases from V and 5 bases from J, leaving 13 bases between. Germline-derived CDR1 and CDR2 are SQVTM and ANQGSEA. The CDR3 region is CSVRTPRETQYF. CDR3 in DNA: TGCAGCGTAAGGACCCCTCGGGAGACCCAGTACTTC. The full variable domain, completed using reference TRBV29-1 and TRBJ2-5, is SAVISQKPSRDICQRGTSLTIQCQVDSQVTMMFWYRQQPGQSLTLIATANQGSEATYESGFVIDKFPISRPNLTFSTLTVSNMSPEDSSIYLCSVRTPRETQYFGPGTRLLVL.

This chain links TRBV20-1 with TRBJ1-1; no definite D call. CDR3 size: 14 residues. Looked up from germline, CDR1 is DFQATT and CDR2 is SNEGSKA (reference sequence). The V end was cut by 0 bases, the J end by 1 base, with 9 bases between. The CDR3 loop reads CSAREGGPNTEAFF. The CDR3 DNA sequence: TGCAGTGCTAGAGAAGGCGGACCGAACACTGAAGCTTTCTTT.

The chain carries TRBV27 and TRBJ2-5; 8 bases match TRBD1. V was clipped by 4 bases and J by 5 bases; unmatched bases: 9. Germline CDR1 and CDR2: MNHEY and SMNVEV (reference sequence). The CDR3 has 15 residues. DNA of the CDR3: TGTGCCAGCAGTTCACGACAGGGGCACGTGGAGACCCAGTACTTC. Residues: CASSSRQGHVETQYF.

This clonotype was observed at least ten times. V is TRBV9 and J is TRBJ1-2; D gene unclear. This CDR3 comprises 12 residues. The V end lost 3 bases, the J end lost 7 bases, and 10 bases lay between the germline ends. Germline-derived CDR1 and CDR2 are SGDLS and YYNGEE. CDR3 nucleotide sequence: TGTGCCAGCAGCGGAGAGGGTGCTGGCTACACCTTC. Protein sequence: CASSGEGAGYTF.

The chain links TRBV7-2 to TRBJ2-3, with D perhaps TRBD2 (7 bases). Trimming left V 2 bases short and J 6 bases short, with 27 bases between. This CDR3 region has 19 residues. The V gene's germline CDR1 is SGHTA and CDR2 FQGNSA. The CDR3 loop reads CASSLTGVRGLPPSDTQYF. CDR3 in DNA: TGTGCCAGCAGCTTAACGGGGGTGCGGGGGCTTCCCCCGTCGGATACGCAGTATTTT.

This clonotype has at least ten counts. This chain joins TRBV5-1 and TRBJ2-1; D gene uncertain. The length of the CDR3 is 13 residues. Germline V gene data show CDR1 as SGHRS and CDR2 as YFSETQ. V was cut by 4 bases and J by 8 bases, with 13 bases left in between. The CDR3: CASSHPGSHEQFF. CDR3 nucleotide sequence: TGCGCCAGCAGCCACCCTGGATCGCATGAGCAGTTCTTC.

In its sample, this clonotype was seen many times. The chain couples TRBV12-3 or TRBV12-4 to TRBJ2-7, with 10 positions matching TRBD1. V lost 4 bases to trimming and J lost 2 bases; unmatched junction nucleotides: 2. This CDR3 is built from 14 residues. Here the CDR3 reads CASSWTGGTYEQYF. The CDR3 DNA reads TGTGCCAGCAGTTGGACAGGGGGGACCTACGAGCAGTACTTC.

Ten or more counts support this clonotype. The chain has TRBV10-3 and TRBJ1-2, with D possibly being TRBD1 (5 bases). This CDR3 spans 13 amino acids. CDR1 ENHRY and CDR2 SYGVKD come from the germline V gene. Between the trimmed V and J ends, which lost 7 bases and 2 bases, there was a span of 11 bases. The CDR3 reads CAINARANYGYTF. CDR3 DNA: TGTGCCATCAACGCCAGGGCGAACTATGGCTACACCTTC.

The V and J genes are TRBV7-9 and TRBJ1-2; D possibly corresponds to TRBD1 (6 bases). Germline V gene data show CDR1 as SEHNR and CDR2 as FQNEAQ (reference sequence). The CDR3 has 15 residues. V lost 2 bases and J lost 3, with 13 bases in between. CDR3 coding DNA: TGTGCCAGCAGCTTATCAGGGGAGCAGGACTATGGCTACACCTTC. Encoded protein: CASSLSGEQDYGYTF.

The chain couples TRBV27 to TRBJ1-2; 10 nucleotides line up with TRBD1. Germline assignment: CDR1 MNHEY and CDR2 SMNVEV (reference sequence). J gave up 0 bases and V 5 bases, and 9 bases lay outside the gene matches. There are 17 residues in the CDR3. DNA for the CDR3: TGTGCCAGCAGTCTAGGGACAGGGGCAAGAGCTAACTATGGCTACACCTTC. As protein: CASSLGTGARANYGYTF.

This clonotype was seen many times. The rearrangement uses TRBV4-3 and TRBJ1-5, with 10 nucleotides matching TRBD1. V trimming: 3 bases; J trimming: 6 bases; junction bases outside the gene matches: 8. Germline V gene sequence: CDR1 LGHNA, CDR2 YSLEER. CDR3 length: 16 residues. This CDR3 reads CASSHPGTGEPQPQHF. CDR3 in DNA: TGCGCCAGCAGCCACCCCGGGACAGGGGAGCCTCAGCCCCAGCATTTT.

This clonotype was found many times. This chain's CDR3 is CASSWGLAGGVDTQYF. DNA of the CDR3: TGTGCCAGCAGTTGGGGACTAGCGGGAGGGGTAGATACGCAGTATTTT. The V and J genes are TRBV27 and TRBJ2-3, with 16 bases lining up with TRBD2. Trimming took 4 bases from V and 5 from J; bases not matched to a gene: 3. The CDR3 is made up of 16 amino acids. Germline values: CDR1 MNHEY, CDR2 SMNVEV (reference sequence).

This clonotype has only a few counts. This sequence joins TRBV5-1 and TRBJ1-1, with a tentative D call TRBD1 (5 bases). The length of the CDR3 is 11 residues. Deletions cut 0 bases from V and 9 bases from J, with 6 bases between. Germline V gene sequence: CDR1 SGHRS, CDR2 YFSETQ. The CDR3 DNA follows: TGCGCCAGCAGCTTGGGGGGCAAAGCTTTCTTT. This sequence encodes CASSLGGKAFF.